Below are 4 T cell receptor beta chains sequenced from a single sample in a study of human T cells and chemical hapten exposure. Time point described: patch test 1, 2 weeks after DPC sensitization. The treatment was: therapeutic diphenylcyclopropenone sensitization with weekly scalp DPC. TCRdb processed the RACE reads anew with MiXCR; each CDR3 protein has one entry. Here the sample spans approximately 100,000 distinct CDR3 sequences, approximately 11% being singletons. Source: whole blood, taken in connection with sensitization to the hapten diphenylcyclopropenone (DPC). The receptors stem from a woman in her thirties or forties with alopecia areata. Some clones in this sample may be carry-over from other donors' samples.

This clonotype was detected many times. This chain connects TRBV7-8 to TRBJ2-2; D remains unclear. Germline V CDR1 and CDR2: SGHVS, FQNEAQ. Trimming cost V 1 base and J 0 bases, with 9 bases left between them. There are 16 residues in the CDR3. CDR3 protein: CASSLVLTSNTGELFF. CDR3 bases: TGTGCCAGCAGCTTAGTTTTGACTTCGAACACCGGGGAGCTGTTTTTT.

The genes are TRBV6-5 and TRBJ1-2; D not resolved. The CDR3 contains 15 residues. Germline V gene lookup returns CDR1 MNHEY and CDR2 SVGAGI. The V and J ends lost 6 bases and 4 bases respectively, with 18 bases between them. In nucleotides, the CDR3 is TGTGCCAGCAGACCCAGTGGAGGGATTAGCTATGGCTACACCTTC. It translates to CASRPSGGISYGYTF.

This clonotype was detected a few times. The genes are TRBV20-1 and TRBJ2-7; either TRBD1 or TRBD2 may fit D (5 bases each). Germline V lookup: CDR1 DFQATT, CDR2 SNEGSKA (reference sequence). V lost 4 bases, J lost 1 base, and 14 bases lay in between. There are 14 residues in the CDR3. The CDR3 region is CSANRDGASYEQYF. For the CDR3, the DNA is TGCAGTGCTAATCGGGACGGGGCTTCCTACGAGCAGTACTTC.

Many counts were recorded for this clonotype. The chain combines TRBV27 with TRBJ1-6, with a tentative D call TRBD1 (6 bases). Looked up from germline, CDR1 is MNHEY and CDR2 is SMNVEV (reference sequence). Between the trimmed V and J ends, which lost 6 bases and 8 bases, there was a span of 17 bases. The CDR3 is 15 amino acids. As DNA, the CDR3 is TGTGCCAGCAGCCCCCGTCGGGGGGCGGATTCACCCCTCCACTTT. As protein: CASSPRRGADSPLHF.